The 5 T cell receptor beta chains listed next were all sequenced from one sample in a study of blood T cell repertoires in COVID-19. This table comes from immunoSEQ multiplex PCR, and its TCRdb copy is limited to in-frame clones, with some not included. The sample lists about 140,000 clones; roughly 85% were seen once. Input material: peripheral blood. The source is a man in his sixties with acute or convalescent COVID-19.

The chain combines TRBV29-1 with TRBJ1-2, with D unresolved. Germline V gene lookup returns CDR1 SQVTM and CDR2 ANQGSEA. CDR3 length: 14 residues. V was clipped by 2 bases and J by 3 bases, with 13 bases between them. CDR3: CSVETAVSDYGYTF. In DNA, the CDR3 is TGCAGCGTTGAAACGGCGGTTTCGGACTATGGCTACACCTTC.

The chain uses TRBV27 and TRBJ1-1, with 7 nucleotides matching TRBD1. Germline V gives CDR1 MNHEY, CDR2 SMNVEV (reference sequence). Germline trimming cut 1 base from V and 1 base from J; bases unmatched to any gene: 6. This CDR3 is built from 16 residues. In DNA form, the CDR3 reads TGTGCCAGCAGTTTATGGGCAGGGGGAAAGAACACTGAAGCTTTCTTT. Encoded protein: CASSLWAGGKNTEAFF.

The rearrangement uses TRBV28 and TRBJ1-4; the match to TRBD1 covers 8 bases. The length of the CDR3 is 14 residues. Trimming took 5 bases from V and 8 from J; bases not matched to a gene: 7. Germline loops: CDR1 MDHEN, CDR2 SYDVKM. The CDR3 DNA reads as TGTGCCAGCAGTGCGTCAGGGGGCTCCGAAAAACTGTTTTTT. This codes for CASSASGGSEKLFF.

The V and J genes are TRBV18 and TRBJ2-7; tentative D call: TRBD1 (5 bases). With 3 bases removed from V and 2 bases from J, the gap between germline ends came to 8 bases. The CDR3 has 13 amino acids. CDR1 KGHSH and CDR2 LQKENI come from the germline V gene. CDR3 bases: TGTGCCAGCTCACCGACAGTCGCCTACGAGCAGTACTTC. Translation: CASSPTVAYEQYF.

J is TRBJ2-7 and V is TRBV3-1 (or the pseudogene TRBV3-2); the D gene is possibly TRBD2 (5 bases). With 3 bases removed from V and 3 bases from J, the gap between germline ends came to 15 bases. The CDR3 is 15 residues long. Germline lookup yields CDR1 LGHDT and CDR2 YNNKEL (reference sequence). CDR3 nucleotides: TGTGCCAGCAGCCATCTACGAATCGGGGTCTACGAGCAGTACTTC. Translation gives CASSHLRIGVYEQYF.